This record covers a single T cell receptor beta chain. The source of the sample is a study of T cell responses to AZD1222 COVID-19 vaccine. The CDR3 is 13 residues long. From germline, CDR1 is SNHLY and CDR2 FYNNEI. Deletions cut 0 bases from V and 5 bases from J, with 7 bases between. Here immunoSEQ multiplex PCR was the method, and the copy in TCRdb shows in-frame clones only, minus some. Of some 110,000 clones listed, around 92% are singletons. The material was peripheral blood, obtained on day 0 of AZD1222 vaccination. The source of this sequence is an adult in good health. This chain uses TRBV2 with TRBJ1-1; D remains unclear. In DNA, the CDR3 is TGTGCCAGCAGTGAAGCTGTGGGGACTGAAGCTTTCTTT. Amino acid sequence: CASSEAVGTEAFF.